The clone carrying this T cell receptor beta chain was seen once. Its specificity is not known. The record originates from a study of shared clonotypes between healthy human individuals. Across the study: A donor's plate count was three for CD4 naive and three for CD4 memory; CD8 naive had two and CD8 memory one.

Data came from immunoSEQ multiplex PCR; TCRdb stores just in-frame clones and leaves some out. This table has 1.5 million to 2.5 million clones, approximately 94% appearing once. General study findings and limits: Naive subsets tended to show greater estimated richness than memory subsets. Rarefaction demonstrated incomplete sorted-subset sequencing despite large depth.

Cells designated naive CD8 were CD45RO-negative and were positively selected for CCR7, with terminally differentiated effector memory CD45RA+ cells excluded. The source of this sequence is a young man in good health. The source material was naive CD8+ T cells sorted from blood.

The CDR3 spells CASSLETYSYEQYF. The CDR3 coding sequence is TGTGCCAGCAGCTTAGAAACGTACTCCTACGAGCAGTACTTC. The rearrangement joins TRBV7-6 to TRBJ2-7, with no clear D. V was cut by 1 base and J by 0 bases, with 7 bases left in between. In germline, CDR1 is SGHVS, CDR2 FNYEAQ. The CDR3 covers 14 residues.